Described below is a single T cell receptor (beta chain) sequence and its context. Its matching antigen is unknown. Expressed TCRB transcripts were sequenced because the isolated RNA had all been reverse transcribed beforehand. Each sample of naive, central memory or regulatory T cells had, on average, around 4 million reads. Only in-frame clones appear in the TCRdb table, and some are missing; sequencing was by immunoSEQ multiplex PCR. The sample holds hundreds of thousands of clones, approximately 15% seen once. The CDR3 extends over 15 amino acids. The V segment lost 3 bases and the J segment 5 bases; nucleotides outside the gene matches: 7. From germline, CDR1 is MDHEN and CDR2 SYDVKM. Sorting with CD45RO/CCR7/CD25/CD127/CD95/CD27 yielded naive, central memory, regulatory and stem-like memory CD4+ cells. The data were taken from a study of beta chain features in type 1 diabetes. General study results and limits: Within patients, naive, central memory and Treg TCRB repertoires seemed more similar than within healthy donors. Insertion counts at VDJ junctions were lower in type 1 diabetes patients, who also showed more deletions there. For Type 1 diabetes patients, all four CD4+ subsets carried TCRB CDR3s that were moderately but significantly shorter.

This chain links TRBV28 with TRBJ2-1; 7 nucleotides line up with TRBD2. The sample comprised naive CD4+ T cells from blood. The receptor was isolated from a man between 18 and 29 years old with type 1 diabetes. DNA for the CDR3: TGTGCCAGCAGTTTGGGCGGGAGAGGCAACAATGAGCAGTTCTTC. Translation gives CASSLGGRGNNEQFF. The full variable domain, completed using reference TRBV28 and TRBJ2-1, is DVKVTQSSRYLVKRTGEKVFLECVQDMDHENMFWYRQDPGLGLRLIYFSYDVKMKEKGDIPEGYSVSREKKERFSLILESASTNQTSMYLCASSLGGRGNNEQFFGPGTRLTVL.